Following are 20 T cell receptor beta chains from one sample sequenced in a study of CD8 T cells in Susac syndrome (dated 2019 in TCRdb). Library generation was performed with the immunoSEQ multiplex PCR assay. RNA was extracted with the RNeasy kit and roughly 0.45 to 1 ug was reverse transcribed using random hexamers. TCRdb handled the public reads itself, with Q25 trimming in fastp and clone calling in MiXCR, and kept productive beta chains. A single entry per CDR3 protein holds the most common genes and DNA from its merged rows. This sample is represented by around 170,000 distinct CDR3 sequences; 95% of them were singletons. Clones ranked in the top ten supply 0.15% to 0.2% of the sample. The specimen sequenced was CD8+ T cells from PBMCs. These receptors were collected from a human donor with multiple sclerosis.

This clonotype was seen only a few times. The V and J genes are TRBV27 and TRBJ2-3, with D uncertain. This CDR3 comprises 15 residues. CDR1 is MNHEY, CDR2 SMNVEV, per germline (reference sequence). Trimming left V 5 bases short and J 0 bases short, with 12 bases between. CDR3 protein: CASSLTLSSTDTQYF. The CDR3 DNA follows: TGTGCCAGCAGTCTAACGTTGAGTAGCACAGATACGCAGTATTTT.

V and J are TRBV12-3 or TRBV12-4 and TRBJ2-2; D ambiguous. Trimming took off 6 bases at V and 8 bases at J, with 10 bases between the two ends. The CDR3 sequence is 12 residues long. The CDR3 DNA reads as TGTGCCAGCAGCCCAAAAGGGGGGGAGCTGTTTTTT. Translating it yields CASSPKGGELFF.

V is TRBV15 and J is TRBJ2-2; D is uncertain. Germline CDR1 is LNHNV and CDR2 is YYDKDF (reference sequence). V dropped 1 base and J dropped 1 base, with 10 bases sitting between them. This CDR3 spans 16 amino acids. CDR3 bases: TGTGCCACCAGCAGAGTGAATAGCCGGAACACCGGGGAGCTGTTTTTT. Residues: CATSRVNSRNTGELFF. Filled out from reference TRBV15 and TRBJ2-2, the complete variable domain reads DAMVIQNPRYQVTQFGKPVTLSCSQTLNHNVMYWYQQKSSQAPKLLFHYYDKDFNNEADTPDNFQSRRPNTSFCFLDIRSPGLGDTAMYLCATSRVNSRNTGELFFGEGSRLTVL.

The chain links TRBV29-1 to TRBJ2-1, with 8 bases that match TRBD1. The J segment lost 4 bases and the V segment lost 4 bases, leaving 6 bases of the junction unmatched. The germline CDR1 and CDR2 sequences are SQVTM and ANQGSEA. CDR3 length: 14 residues. The CDR3 spells CSVAGTGGYNEQFF. CDR3 nucleotide sequence: TGCAGCGTTGCGGGAACAGGGGGGTACAATGAGCAGTTCTTC.

The V gene is TRBV7-9, the J gene TRBJ1-5, with TRBD1 matching over 7 bases. V dropped 5 bases and J dropped 4; count of bases not matched to a gene: 8. The CDR3 consists of 15 residues. Germline-derived CDR1 and CDR2 are SEHNR and FQNEAQ (reference sequence). The CDR3 nucleotides are TGTGCCAGCAGCCCCGACAGGGTGGAAAATCAGCCCCAGCATTTT. Amino acid sequence: CASSPDRVENQPQHF.

The chain joins TRBV2 to TRBJ2-6; TRBD1 or TRBD2 may be the D gene (5 bases each). The ends were cut back, 10 bases at V and 0 bases at J, with 13 bases in the middle. The germline gives CDR1 SNHLY, CDR2 FYNNEI. The CDR3 contains 15 residues. The CDR3 DNA follows: TGTGCCATCCTCGGGGCTCGCTCTGGGGCCAACGTCCTGACTTTC. Amino acids: CAILGARSGANVLTF.

This chain links TRBV7-6 with TRBJ2-5; TRBD1 is a possible D gene (6 bases). The CDR3 consists of 15 residues. V was clipped by 1 base and J by 2 bases, with 11 bases between them. Germline lookup yields CDR1 SGHVS and CDR2 FNYEAQ. The CDR3 DNA is TGTGCCAGCAGCTTAGTAGCCAGGGGACAAGAGACCCAGTACTTC. Translated: CASSLVARGQETQYF.

V usage is TRBV5-1 and J usage is TRBJ1-5; D is uncertain. Per germline, CDR1 SGHRS and CDR2 YFSETQ. Trimming took off 0 bases at V and 2 bases at J, with 9 bases between the two ends. The CDR3 totals 15 residues. CDR3 region: CASSLGPWGNQPQHF. The CDR3, as DNA: TGCGCCAGCAGCTTGGGGCCCTGGGGCAATCAGCCCCAGCATTTT.

This chain joins TRBV27 and TRBJ2-5; perhaps TRBD1 as D (6 bases). CDR3 length: 15 amino acids. The germline V gene encodes CDR1 MNHEY and CDR2 SMNVEV (reference sequence). Trimming took off 6 bases at V and 2 bases at J, with 16 bases between the two ends. The CDR3 loop reads CASSPLTGIQETQYF. DNA of the CDR3: TGTGCCAGCAGCCCCCTTACAGGGATACAAGAGACCCAGTACTTC.

The V call is TRBV3-1, the J call TRBJ2-3; TRBD1 aligns across 9 bases. Trimming at V came to 4 bases and at J to 3 bases, leaving 5 bases not matched to a gene. Germline lookup yields CDR1 LGHDT and CDR2 YNNKEL (reference sequence). The CDR3 is made up of 15 amino acids. The CDR3 DNA is TGTGCCAGCAGCCTGACAGGGGGATTGACAGATACGCAGTATTTT. It is translated as CASSLTGGLTDTQYF.

The chain combines TRBV2 with TRBJ2-1, with unresolved D. This CDR3 has 12 residues. Per germline, CDR1 SNHLY and CDR2 FYNNEI. Trimming stripped 7 bases from V and 8 bases from J, with 12 bases between. The CDR3 DNA reads TGTGCCAGCACCCCGGACGGAGATGAGCAGTTCTTC. Its translation is CASTPDGDEQFF.

The chain uses TRBV12-3 or TRBV12-4 and TRBJ2-5; D tentatively reads TRBD1 or TRBD2 (6 bases each). This CDR3 has 16 residues. The germline V and J ends were trimmed by 6 bases and 5 bases, with 22 bases remaining between them. Written as DNA, the CDR3 is TGTGCCAGCAGGAGCGACATCAAAGGGGGGCGGGAGACCCAGTACTTC. This sequence encodes CASRSDIKGGRETQYF.

The chain has TRBV5-1 and TRBJ1-1; possible D gene TRBD1, 5 bases. The CDR3 covers 15 residues. Per the germline V gene, CDR1 is SGHRS and CDR2 is YFSETQ. The V gene lost 1 base and the J gene lost 0 bases, with 10 bases spanning the gap. The CDR3 nucleotides are TGCGCCAGCAGCTTGTACTGGGACCTGAACACTGAAGCTTTCTTT. The encoded protein is CASSLYWDLNTEAFF.

The chain couples TRBV4-1 to TRBJ2-7; no clear D. CDR1 MGHRA and CDR2 YSYEKL come from the germline V gene. V dropped 4 bases and J dropped 7 bases, with 20 bases sitting between them. This CDR3 region has 15 residues. Here the CDR3 DNA reads TGCGCCAGCAGCCTCCAAGGTGAGGTCCGCGGAGAGCAGTACTTC. This codes for CASSLQGEVRGEQYF.

V gene TRBV20-1 combines with J gene TRBJ2-7; no clear D gene. This CDR3 is built from 15 residues. Trimming pared 0 bases from V and 2 bases from J, leaving 14 bases between. Germline V CDR1 and CDR2: DFQATT, SNEGSKA (reference sequence). CDR3 sequence reads: CSARDLSLVAYEQYF. CDR3 bases: TGCAGTGCTAGAGATTTGAGTTTAGTGGCCTACGAGCAGTACTTC.

This chain connects TRBV20-1 to TRBJ1-4, with 8 positions matching TRBD1. Per germline, CDR1 DFQATT and CDR2 SNEGSKA (reference sequence). Trimming removed 3 bases from V and 8 bases from J; junction bases left unmatched: 2. The CDR3 contains 12 residues. The CDR3 is CSASTGGEKLFF. CDR3 coding DNA: TGCAGTGCTAGCACAGGGGGGGAAAAACTGTTTTTT.

The chain combines TRBV24-1 with TRBJ2-2; no definite D call. Germline V gene lookup returns CDR1 KGHDR and CDR2 SFDVKD. CDR3 length: 13 residues. Trimming shortened V by 5 bases and J by 5 bases, and 8 bases separated the two germline ends. The CDR3 DNA is TGTGCCACCAGTGCGACCTTGACCGGGGAGCTGTTTTTT. Its protein product is CATSATLTGELFF.

This chain connects TRBV12-3 or TRBV12-4 to TRBJ1-1; no definite D call. CDR3 length: 13 amino acids. The V end lost 1 base, the J end lost 1 base, and 4 bases lay between the germline ends. The CDR3 is CASSLVWNTEAFF. CDR3 nucleotides: TGTGCCAGCAGTTTAGTGTGGAACACTGAAGCTTTCTTT.

A single count supports this clonotype. The chain combines TRBV20-1 with TRBJ2-3; either TRBD1 or TRBD2 may supply D (5 bases each). The CDR3 is 17 amino acids. Trimming stripped 6 bases from V and 3 bases from J, with 25 bases between. Germline V gene lookup returns CDR1 DFQATT and CDR2 SNEGSKA (reference sequence). The CDR3 bases are TGCAGTGCCCAACTTGAGAGGGGAACGATTGTGACAGATACGCAGTATTTT. Its translation: CSAQLERGTIVTDTQYF.

V usage is TRBV20-1 and J usage is TRBJ2-7, with D maybe TRBD2 (5 bases). Looked up from germline, CDR1 is DFQATT and CDR2 is SNEGSKA (reference sequence). V lost 0 bases and J 6 bases, leaving 12 bases between the germline ends. This CDR3 is built from 13 residues. The CDR3 bases are TGCAGTGCTAGAGATTTCCGGGGTCCCGAGCAGTACTTC. Protein product: CSARDFRGPEQYF.